Presented here are 20 T cell receptor beta chains from one specimen sequenced in a study of tumor and adjacent non-tumor tissue in lung cancer. TCRbeta libraries were built with three rounds of nested PCR, modified from ARM-PCR. Using its own MiXCR run on the multiplex PCR reads, TCRdb lists one record per CDR3 protein. The sample holds 55,000 to 65,000 distinct CDR3 sequences; roughly two thirds are singletons and the top ten take about 32%. The template was RNA from unsorted bulk tissue. More than 3 cm separated this lung sample from the edge of the tumor. The sample comprised distant non-tumor lung tissue. The receptors were gathered from an older man with non-small cell lung cancer.

For this clonotype: Given a much more abundant clone one base away, this may be a read error. The J gene is TRBJ2-5, the V gene TRBV20-1; 8 bases are shared with TRBD1. CDR3 length equals 14 residues. Germline V gene lookup returns CDR1 DFQATT and CDR2 SNEGSKA (reference sequence). V gave up 2 bases and J gave up 1 base; unmatched junction bases: 3. This CDR3 is CSARSRGPQETQYF. As DNA, the CDR3 is TGCAGTGCTAGAAGCAGGGGGCCCCAAGAGACCCAGTACTTC.

Comment on this clonotype: A much bigger clone sits one base away, suggesting this may be a read error. The V gene is TRBV5-1, the J gene TRBJ2-5; D gene ambiguous. CDR3 length: 13 residues. CDR1 SGHRS and CDR2 YFSETQ come from the germline V gene. Trimming cost V 8 bases and J 3 bases, with 14 bases left between them. CDR3 protein: CASSRSWEETQYF. CDR3 nucleotides: TGCGCCAGTAGCCGGTCCTGGGAAGAGACCCAGTACTTC.

This clonotype was seen repeatedly, ten times or more. The V call is TRBV10-2, the J call TRBJ2-1; 10 bases are shared with TRBD2. Trimming removed 2 bases from V and 0 bases from J; junction bases left unmatched: 7. Looked up from germline, CDR1 is WSHSY and CDR2 is SAAADI. This CDR3 has 18 amino acids. The CDR3 region has the DNA TGCGCCAGCAGTGAGCCTAGCGGGGGCCGAAGCTCCTACAATGAGCAGTTCTTC. This encodes CASSEPSGGRSSYNEQFF.

About this clonotype: In this CDR3 the conserved last residue, phenylalanine or tryptophan, is missing, so a read error is likely. The rearrangement links TRBV12-3 or TRBV12-4 to TRBJ2-5; tentative D call: TRBD2 (5 bases). CDR3 length: 13 amino acids. V lost 5 bases and J lost 5, with 12 bases in between. The CDR3 loop is CASSIRGGETQYV. The CDR3 DNA sequence: TGTGCCAGCAGTATTAGAGGAGGTGAGACCCAGTACGTC.

The chain uses TRBV6-1 and TRBJ2-5; D remains ambiguous. The CDR3 contains 15 residues. From germline, CDR1 is MNHNS and CDR2 SASEGT. The V gene lost 0 bases and the J gene lost 1 base, with 9 bases spanning the gap. This CDR3 is CASSEAVGSQETQYF. The CDR3 nucleotides are TGTGCCAGCAGTGAAGCTGTAGGGTCCCAAGAGACCCAGTACTTC.

As regards this clonotype: Possible read error: a much larger clone is one base away. The V and J genes are TRBV6-1 and TRBJ1-2; perhaps TRBD1 as D (6 bases). The CDR3 contains 12 residues. Trimming removed 4 bases from V and 7 bases from J, with 10 bases in between. Germline-derived CDR1 and CDR2 are MNHNS and SASEGT. Here the CDR3 reads CASSVRGGGYTF. For the CDR3, the DNA is TGTGCCAGCAGTGTAAGAGGGGGTGGCTACACCTTC.

A few counts support this clonotype. This chain uses TRBV28 with TRBJ1-3, with D possibly matching TRBD1 (5 bases). There are 15 residues in the CDR3. Germline values: CDR1 MDHEN, CDR2 SYDVKM. The V end was cut by 1 base, the J end by 0 bases, with 7 bases between. The CDR3 loop reads CASSLLGLSGNTIYF. In DNA, the CDR3 is TGTGCCAGCAGTTTATTGGGGCTCTCTGGAAACACCATATATTTT.

The CDR3 region is CASSKAVQAEKLFF. The CDR3 region has the DNA TGTGCCAGCAGCAAAGCGGTCCAGGCTGAAAAACTGTTTTTT. The V gene is TRBV7-9, the J gene TRBJ1-4; D not certain. Germline V gives CDR1 SEHNR, CDR2 FQNEAQ (reference sequence). CDR3 size: 14 residues. V was pared by 5 bases and J by 7 bases, with 14 bases between.

About this clonotype itself: It may be a read error: a sequence one base away is much more abundant. The rearrangement links TRBV11-3 to TRBJ2-3, with 10 bases aligning to TRBD1. Germline values: CDR1 SGHNT, CDR2 YENEEA. CDR3 length: 15 residues. The CDR3, as DNA: TGTACCAGCAGCTCGGACAGGGGGAGGACAGATACGCAGTATTTT. The encoded protein is CTSSSDRGRTDTQYF.

Note on this clonotype: The final CDR3 position lacks the conserved phenylalanine or tryptophan, pointing to a likely read error. The rearrangement uses TRBV11-3 and TRBJ2-3; 8 bases fit TRBD2. This CDR3 is 15 amino acids long. Germline V gives CDR1 SGHNT, CDR2 YENEEA. Trimming took 1 base from V and 0 from J; bases not matched to a gene: 0. The CDR3 protein is CASSLASGSTDTQYY. CDR3 in DNA: TGTGCCAGCAGCTTAGCTAGCGGGAGCACAGATACGCAGTATTAT.

The chain has TRBV28 and TRBJ1-5; 8 bases are shared with TRBD1. Trimming cost V 7 bases and J 4 bases; bases outside gene matches: 6. The germline V gene encodes CDR1 MDHEN and CDR2 SYDVKM. This CDR3 is built from 14 residues. The CDR3 loop reads CASTAGTGNQPQHF. In nucleotides, the CDR3 is TGTGCCAGCACCGCCGGGACAGGTAATCAGCCCCAGCATTTT.

The chain has TRBV24-1 and TRBJ2-2; TRBD2 agrees at 8 bases. Germline CDR1 is KGHDR and CDR2 is SFDVKD. The V segment lost 5 bases and the J segment 6 bases; nucleotides outside the gene matches: 4. The CDR3 contains 14 residues. In DNA, the CDR3 is TGTGCCACCAGTGTTGAGCGGGAGCCCGGGGAGCTGTTTTTT. It yields the protein CATSVEREPGELFF.

This clonotype was observed many times. This chain uses TRBV6-4 with TRBJ2-5; 7 bases align to TRBD2. This CDR3 has 13 residues. CDR1 and CDR2 (germline): MRHNA, SNTAGT. Trimming at V came to 11 bases and at J to 4 bases, leaving 10 bases not matched to a gene. The CDR3 is CAYGEGMGETQYF. CDR3 nucleotides: TGTGCCTACGGGGAGGGGATGGGAGAGACCCAGTACTTC.

Comments on this clonotype: This may be a read error: a much more frequent sequence differs by one nucleotide. This rearrangement joins TRBV20-1 to TRBJ2-1; a possible D gene is TRBD1 (5 bases). The V end lost 0 bases, the J end lost 14 bases, and 17 bases lay between the germline ends. This CDR3 is built from 13 residues. Germline CDR1 is DFQATT and CDR2 is SNEGSKA (reference sequence). The CDR3 here is CSAREGAQRTEFF. The CDR3 bases are TGCAGTGCTAGAGAAGGGGCTCAAAGGACGGAGTTCTTC.

About this clonotype itself: The junction shows a germline mismatch at one end, possibly a read error. The chain employs TRBV14 and TRBJ1-2; D is uncertain. Germline CDR1 and CDR2: SGHDN and FVKESK. The CDR3 runs to 16 residues. The CDR3 region is CTSSQWPERARIGYTF. CDR3 bases: TGTACCAGCAGCCAATGGCCTGAGCGGGCTCGGATTGGCTACACCTTC.

A word on this clonotype: Since the CDR3 does not end with the conserved phenylalanine or tryptophan, this likely comes from a read error. The chain links TRBV6-5 to TRBJ2-7; D is possibly TRBD1 (6 bases). Germline CDR1 and CDR2: MNHEY and SVGAGI. Trimming removed 10 bases from V and 5 bases from J, with 12 bases in between. The length of the CDR3 is 11 residues. Here the CDR3 DNA reads TGTGCCAACAGGGACCTCCACGAGCAGTACCTC. Protein sequence: CANRDLHEQYL.

This chain joins TRBV11-2 and TRBJ2-2; D remains ambiguous. Germline CDR1 reads SGHAT; CDR2 reads FQNNGV. This CDR3 contains 14 residues. V lost 6 bases and J 1 base, leaving 9 bases between the germline ends. This CDR3 is CASSTYMNTGELFF. The DNA of the CDR3 is TGTGCCAGCAGTACCTACATGAACACCGGGGAGCTGTTTTTT.

To note about this clonotype: Being one base from a much bigger clone, this may be a read error. CDR3 sequence reads: CASNLFWAGGYEQYF. CDR3 DNA: TGTGCCAGCAACTTGTTTTGGGCAGGGGGCTACGAGCAGTACTTC. The chain is built from TRBV5-5 and TRBJ2-7; 7 bases are a match to TRBD1. CDR1 and CDR2 (germline): SGHKS, YYEKEE (reference sequence). The CDR3 loop spans 15 amino acids.

In its sample, this clonotype is medium-sized. The DNA is left out, because the CDR3 cannot be placed on it with certainty; the CDR3 is given as TCRdb lists it. The CDR3 here is CASRLVASGSSYNEQFF. The chain recombines TRBV12-2 with TRBJ2-1; the table assigns TRBD2, which was not confirmed against the DNA. TRBV12-2 is assigned pseudogene status. The CDR3 contains 17 residues when both ends are counted.

The rearrangement joins TRBV19 to TRBJ2-1; D possibly corresponds to TRBD2 (5 bases). V shed 6 bases and J shed 9 bases, with 15 bases lying between them. Looked up from germline, CDR1 is LNHDA and CDR2 is SQIVND (reference sequence). This CDR3 has 13 residues. The chain's CDR3 is CASSAGSRGEQFF. The CDR3 bases are TGTGCCAGTAGCGCCGGGTCCCGGGGTGAGCAGTTCTTC.